These T cell receptor beta chains were read from a single sample in a study. TCRdb fed the 5' RACE reads into MiXCR, producing one record per CDR3 protein. The table lists roughly 8,400 distinct CDR3 sequences, more than 50% of them singletons. Material: tumor-infiltrating memory CD4+ T cells sorted from the breast tumor. The receptors were gathered from a female donor with breast cancer. Each CDR3 is given with its conserved first and last residue. D genes are given only for firm matches. Clone size appears in some rows only: once, few, many, or a class for an expanded clone.

TRBV7-2	-	TRBD2	TRBJ2-1	CASSLRTSGSNEQFF	TGTGCCAGCAGCTTAAGGACTAGCGGGAGCAATGAGCAGTTCTTC
TRBV10-1	-	-	TRBJ1-1	CASSESTGNPEAFF	TGCGCCAGCAGTGAGTCGACAGGAAACCCCGAAGCTTTCTTT
TRBV6-2/TRBV6-3	-	-	TRBJ2-3	CASTDGRRLATDTQYF	TGTGCCAGCACCGATGGTAGGCGTCTAGCAACAGATACGCAGTATTTT
TRBV7-2	-	TRBD2	TRBJ2-3	CASSPRLAGSTDTQYF	TGTGCCAGCAGCCCGAGATTAGCGGGGAGCACAGATACGCAGTATTTT
TRBV12-3/TRBV12-4	once	-	TRBJ2-7	CASSLVGQTYEQYF	TGTGCCAGCAGTCTCGTGGGGCAAACCTACGAGCAGTACTTC
TRBV28	-	-	TRBJ2-1	CASSLKGTERLRDDEQFF	TGTGCCAGCAGTTTGAAGGGAACAGAGCGGTTGCGGGACGATGAGCAGTTCTTC
TRBV5-1	-	-	TRBJ2-7	CASSLVEDGSYEQYF	TGCGCCAGCAGCTTGGTAGAGGACGGATCCTACGAGCAGTACTTC
TRBV7-2	-	-	TRBJ2-3	CASSEGSGTDTQYF	TGTGCCAGCAGCGAAGGATCGGGCACAGATACGCAGTATTTT
TRBV7-2	-	-	TRBJ2-7	CASSLEILYEQYF	TGTGCCAGCAGCTTAGAGATCCTTTACGAGCAGTACTTC
TRBV12-3/TRBV12-4	-	TRBD1	TRBJ2-7	CASSLEQGAGEQYF	TGTGCCAGCAGTTTAGAACAGGGGGCGGGCGAGCAGTACTTC
TRBV6-5	few	TRBD1	TRBJ1-2	CASRWTGDGGYTF	TGTGCCAGCAGATGGACAGGGGATGGTGGCTACACCTTC
TRBV6-5	-	TRBD2	TRBJ2-1	CASNLEAGGYQEQFF	TGTGCCAGCAATCTTGAAGCGGGGGGGTATCAGGAGCAGTTCTTC
TRBV4-2	-	-	TRBJ2-6	CASSGGEQSGANVLTF	TGTGCCAGCAGCGGAGGGGAACAGTCTGGGGCCAACGTCCTGACTTTC
TRBV6-5	-	-	TRBJ1-6	CASRGLKGSPLHF	TGTGCCAGCAGGGGCCTTAAGGGCTCACCCCTCCACTTT
TRBV12-3/TRBV12-4	medium-sized	TRBD2	TRBJ2-1	CASSPGTSGLGNEQFF	TGTGCCAGCAGTCCTGGGACTAGCGGCTTGGGGAATGAGCAGTTCTTC
TRBV24-1	-	-	TRBJ2-1	CATSDPGLEQFF	TGTGCCACCAGTGACCCGGGCCTGGAGCAGTTCTTC
TRBV20-1	-	-	TRBJ2-5	CSATRIKETQYF	TGCAGTGCCACCCGGATTAAAGAGACCCAGTACTTC
TRBV9	-	-	TRBJ2-7	CASSVEPDSSYEQYF	TGTGCCAGCAGCGTAGAGCCTGACAGCTCCTACGAGCAGTACTTC
TRBV7-6	few	-	TRBJ1-5	CASSLSINQPQHF	TGTGCCAGCAGCTTAAGTATCAATCAGCCCCAGCATTTT
TRBV20-1	-	-	TRBJ2-2	CSARDRRRNTGELFF	TGCAGTGCTAGAGATAGGCGGAGGAACACCGGGGAGCTGTTTTTC
TRBV11-2	-	-	TRBJ2-4	CASSTAREGKNIQYF	TGTGCCAGCAGCACAGCCCGAGAGGGCAAAAACATTCAGTACTTC
TRBV12-3/TRBV12-4	-	-	TRBJ2-2	CASNPGQGRGDTGELFF	TGTGCCAGCAACCCGGGCCAGGGTAGGGGAGACACCGGGGAGCTGTTTTTT
TRBV12-3/TRBV12-4	-	-	TRBJ1-5	CASTSIQGNQPQHF	TGTGCCAGCACCTCGATCCAGGGGAATCAGCCCCAGCATTTT
TRBV29-1	few	-	TRBJ2-3	CSVGGVGDTQYF	TGCAGCGTTGGTGGGGTGGGAGATACGCAGTATTTT
TRBV4-3	few	-	TRBJ1-5	CASSQSYSNQPQHF	TGCGCCAGCAGCCAATCATATAGCAATCAGCCCCAGCATTTT
TRBV20-1	-	-	TRBJ2-3	CSARASRSSTDTQYF	TGCAGTGCTAGAGCTAGCCGATCTAGCACAGATACGCAGTATTTT
TRBV20-1	-	TRBD2	TRBJ2-3	CSAGRVTSTNTQYF	TGCAGTGCTGGGAGGGTGACTAGCACAAATACGCAGTATTTT
TRBV20-1	few	TRBD1	TRBJ2-7	CSARDPLGDRGDEQYF	TGCAGTGCTAGAGACCCCCTGGGGGACAGGGGCGACGAGCAGTACTTC
TRBV7-3	-	-	TRBJ2-1	CASSSSHLDNEQFF	TGTGCCAGCAGCTCTAGCCACCTGGATAATGAGCAGTTCTTC
TRBV7-2	-	-	TRBJ1-1	CASSPKPQLNTEAFF	TGTGCCAGCAGCCCTAAGCCACAGCTGAACACTGAAGCTTTCTTT
TRBV6-1	-	TRBD2	TRBJ2-5	CASSAQRGDGETQYF	TGTGCCAGCAGTGCCCAGCGGGGGGACGGGGAGACCCAGTACTTC
TRBV20-1	-	-	TRBJ2-3	CSARDPPEGTDTQYF	TGCAGTGCTAGAGATCCTCCGGAGGGGACAGATACGCAGTATTTT
TRBV29-1	-	-	TRBJ2-5	CSVERQVQGTQYF	TGCAGCGTTGAACGGCAGGTGCAAGGGACCCAGTACTTC
TRBV5-1	-	-	TRBJ1-1	CASSLAPGNTEAFF	TGCGCCAGCAGCTTAGCACCGGGGAACACTGAAGCTTTCTTT
TRBV20-1	-	TRBD2	TRBJ2-3	CSARPGLAFTDTQYF	TGCAGTGCTAGACCGGGACTAGCGTTCACAGATACGCAGTATTTT
TRBV20-1	few	-	TRBJ1-4	CSARVTKGGNEKLFF	TGCAGTGCTAGAGTCACCAAGGGGGGCAATGAAAAACTGTTTTTT
TRBV7-2	few	-	TRBJ1-1	CASSSRETAEAFF	TGTGCCAGCAGCTCGCGAGAGACCGCTGAAGCTTTCTTT
TRBV5-1	-	-	TRBJ2-7	CASSRRWTDEQYF	TGCGCCAGCAGCCGGAGGTGGACAGACGAGCAGTACTTC
TRBV20-1	-	-	TRBJ1-2	CSARGTTSNYGYTF	TGCAGTGCTCGAGGAACCACATCTAACTATGGCTACACCTTT
TRBV6-1	few	-	TRBJ2-1	CASILGAAVDEQFF	TGTGCCAGCATCCTAGGGGCGGCCGTCGATGAGCAGTTCTTC
TRBV4-3	few	-	TRBJ1-2	CASSQVQGLSGYTF	TGCGCCAGCAGCCAAGTGCAGGGACTCTCTGGCTACACCTTC
TRBV12-3/TRBV12-4	-	TRBD1	TRBJ1-6	CASSAGTGPSSLHF	TGTGCCAGCAGTGCGGGGACAGGGCCCTCATCCCTCCACTTT
TRBV7-6	-	-	TRBJ2-3	CASSPDGRPSTDTQYF	TGTGCCAGCAGCCCGGACGGACGACCTAGCACAGATACGCAGTATTTT
TRBV12-3/TRBV12-4	-	TRBD1	TRBJ2-5	CASSPDRGRRYF	TGTGCCAGCAGCCCAGACAGGGGGCGGAGGTACTTC
TRBV12-3/TRBV12-4	-	-	TRBJ1-1	CASSRSGHGNTEAFF	TGTGCCAGCAGTCGGAGCGGGCATGGGAACACTGAAGCTTTCTTT
TRBV30	-	-	TRBJ1-2	CAWTPRAGLGYTF	TGTGCCTGGACGCCTAGGGCAGGGCTGGGCTACACCTTC
TRBV5-1	-	-	TRBJ1-1	CASSLDRNEAFF	TGCGCCAGCAGCCTGGACAGAAATGAAGCTTTCTTT
TRBV20-1	few	-	TRBJ2-7	CSASRYEQYF	TGCAGTGCTAGTCGATACGAGCAGTACTTC
TRBV20-1	-	-	TRBJ1-1	CSARTANTEAFF	TGCAGTGCACGGACAGCCAACACTGAAGCTTTCTTT
TRBV6-1	once	-	TRBJ2-3	CASSERLRTDTQYF	TGTGCCAGCAGTGAAAGGCTTCGCACAGATACGCAGTATTTT
TRBV20-1	once	-	TRBJ1-5	CSARDRGRWNQPQHF	TGCAGTGCTAGAGATCGAGGACGTTGGAATCAGCCCCAGCATTTT
TRBV20-1	once	-	TRBJ1-4	CSARDWSGTTTGKLFF	TGCAGTGCTAGAGATTGGTCCGGGACAACCACTGGAAAACTGTTTTTT
TRBV20-1	-	-	TRBJ2-7	CSAPKVADPYEQYF	TGCAGTGCCCCTAAAGTAGCGGACCCCTACGAGCAGTACTTC
TRBV29-1	-	-	TRBJ1-1	CSAARSRVSTEAFF	TGCAGCGCTGCAAGGTCCAGGGTGAGCACTGAAGCTTTCTTT
TRBV7-2	medium-sized	TRBD1	TRBJ2-7	CASSFGQGGEQYF	TGTGCCAGCAGCTTTGGACAGGGAGGCGAGCAGTACTTC
TRBV7-2	-	TRBD2	TRBJ2-3	CASSFSGRAPDTQYF	TGTGCCAGCAGCTTTAGCGGGAGGGCCCCAGATACGCAGTATTTT
TRBV4-3	few	-	TRBJ1-1	CASSQDLVNTEAFF	TGTGCCAGCAGCCAAGATTTGGTGAACACTGAAGCTTTCTTT
TRBV24-1	-	-	TRBJ2-7	CATSDSDDVRGKDHEQYF	TGTGCCACCAGTGATTCGGACGACGTTCGGGGGAAAGACCACGAGCAGTACTTC
TRBV7-7	-	-	TRBJ1-4	CASSSGRDKGEKLFF	TGTGCTAGCAGCTCAGGCCGGGACAAGGGTGAAAAACTGTTTTTT
TRBV5-6	-	-	TRBJ1-1	CASSLPGRTEAFF	TGTGCCAGCAGCTTACCCGGACGGACTGAAGCTTTCTTT